This TCR beta chain was obtained from a study of a mutant IDH1 vaccine in newly diagnosed glioma. Overall study: The patients were given eight vaccinations, one each in weeks 1, 3, 5, 7, 11, 15, 19 and 23.

Overall study results and limits: The study observed vaccine-induced immune responses in just over 90% of patients.

Sample time point: week 11, during vaccination. Topical imiquimod accompanied each vaccine dose, which consisted of 300 ug of mutant IDH1 20-mer peptide. The CDR3 sequence is 12 residues long. Germline CDR1 reads LNHDA; CDR2 reads SQIVND (reference sequence). With 10 bases removed from V and 1 base from J, the gap between germline ends came to 8 bases. In regard to this clone: Its matching antigen is unknown.

Sequenced by immunoSEQ multiplex PCR; TCRdb stores in-frame clones only, minus some. This table has under 55,000 clones, more than 85% appearing once. Sample: PBMCs, taken from a glioma patient whose treatment included an IDH1 peptide vaccine. This sequence originates from a man aged 45-60 years with glioma. The V call is TRBV19, the J call TRBJ1-5, with D possibly matching TRBD1 (5 bases). The chain's CDR3 is CATRDSNQPQHF. The CDR3 nucleotides read TGTGCCACCAGGGACAGCAATCAGCCCCAGCATTTT.